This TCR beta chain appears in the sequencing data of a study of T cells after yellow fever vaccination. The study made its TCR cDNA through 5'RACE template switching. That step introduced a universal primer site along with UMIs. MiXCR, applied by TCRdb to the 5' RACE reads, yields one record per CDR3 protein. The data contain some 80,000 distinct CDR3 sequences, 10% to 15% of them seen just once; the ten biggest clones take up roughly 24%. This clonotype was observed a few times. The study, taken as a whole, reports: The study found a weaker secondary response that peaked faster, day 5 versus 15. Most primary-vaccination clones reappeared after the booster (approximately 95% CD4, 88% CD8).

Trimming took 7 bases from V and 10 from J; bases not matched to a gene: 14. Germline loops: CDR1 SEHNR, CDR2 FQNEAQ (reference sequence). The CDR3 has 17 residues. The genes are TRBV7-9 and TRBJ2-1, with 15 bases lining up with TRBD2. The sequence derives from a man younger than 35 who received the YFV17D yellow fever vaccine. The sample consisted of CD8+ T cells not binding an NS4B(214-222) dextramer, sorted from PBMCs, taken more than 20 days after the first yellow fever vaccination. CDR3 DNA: TGTGCCAGCAACCCAATTCGGACTAGCGGGGGGGTCCGGGAGCAGTTCTTC. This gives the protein CASNPIRTSGGVREQFF.